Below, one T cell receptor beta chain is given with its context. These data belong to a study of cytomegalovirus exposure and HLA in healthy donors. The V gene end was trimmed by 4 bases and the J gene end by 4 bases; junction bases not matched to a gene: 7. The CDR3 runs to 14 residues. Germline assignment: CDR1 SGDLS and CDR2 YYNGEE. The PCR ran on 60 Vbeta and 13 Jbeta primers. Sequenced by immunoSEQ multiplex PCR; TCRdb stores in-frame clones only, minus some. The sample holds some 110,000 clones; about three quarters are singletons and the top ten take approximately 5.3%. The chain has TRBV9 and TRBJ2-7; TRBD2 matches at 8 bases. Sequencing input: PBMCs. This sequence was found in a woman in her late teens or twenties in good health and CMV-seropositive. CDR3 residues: CASSKGLVPYEQYF. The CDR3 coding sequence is TGTGCCAGCAGCAAGGGACTAGTTCCTTACGAGCAGTACTTC.